These 29 T cell receptor beta chains were sequenced from one sample in a study of regulatory and conventional T cells in RAG deficiency. Assay: immunoSEQ multiplex PCR; the TCRdb copy retains only in-frame clones and omits some. The sample has around 30,000 clones; about 95% are singletons. Conventional CD4+ T cells were sorted from blood as CD25-low CD127-high cells. Another study also made use of these data, one on regulatory T cells. As that study records: Primers: 52 TRBV forward and 13 TRBJ reverse.

Sequences were obtained from CD25- CD4+ T cells sorted from blood. Every receptor here comes from a human donor in good health.

This chain joins TRBV9 and TRBJ2-7; the D gene is possibly TRBD1 (5 bases). The V end lost 0 bases, the J end lost 2 bases, and 9 bases lay between the germline ends. Germline values: CDR1 SGDLS, CDR2 YYNGEE. The CDR3 is 14 residues long. The CDR3 loop reads CASSVDQGPYEQYF. DNA for the CDR3: TGTGCCAGCAGCGTAGACCAGGGCCCCTACGAGCAGTACTTC.

This clone was counted only a few times. The chain uses TRBV10-3 and TRBJ1-4; possibly TRBD1 for D (6 bases). V was trimmed by 3 bases and J by 7 bases, leaving 15 bases between them. The germline gives CDR1 ENHRY, CDR2 SYGVKD. The CDR3 length is 15 residues. The CDR3 loop reads CAISESSGGREKLFF. Written as DNA, the CDR3 is TGTGCCATCAGTGAATCCAGCGGGGGGCGTGAAAAACTGTTTTTT.

The chain joins TRBV2 to TRBJ1-3; no reliable D call. In germline, CDR1 is SNHLY, CDR2 FYNNEI. The CDR3 spans 11 residues. Trimming stripped 4 bases from V and 6 bases from J, with 4 bases between. The CDR3 here is CASSGQNTIYF. In nucleotides, the CDR3 is TGTGCCAGCAGTGGACAAAACACCATATATTTT.

This rearrangement joins TRBV7-9 to TRBJ1-6, with TRBD1 matching over 7 bases. Germline V gene lookup returns CDR1 SEHNR and CDR2 FQNEAQ (reference sequence). The CDR3 consists of 14 residues. Trimming took 2 bases from V and 10 from J; bases not matched to a gene: 5. CDR3 amino acids: CASSLTGARSPLHF. CDR3 nucleotides: TGTGCCAGCAGCTTAACAGGGGCTAGGTCACCCCTCCACTTT.

With regard to this clone: Germline and junction disagree at one end, which may indicate a read error. V is TRBV6-5 and J is TRBJ1-6; D is possibly TRBD1 (5 bases). The CDR3 is 13 residues long. CDR1 is MNHEY and CDR2 is SVGAGI in the germline V gene. CDR3 residues: CASRPRGVSPPHF. In nucleotides, the CDR3 is TGTGCCAGCAGGCCACGGGGGGTATCACCCCCCCACTTT.

The chain is built from TRBV19 and TRBJ2-1; D might be TRBD2 (6 bases). V was shortened by 9 bases and J by 4 bases, with 22 bases between the two germline ends. The CDR3 is 16 amino acids. Per the germline V gene, CDR1 is LNHDA and CDR2 is SQIVND (reference sequence). The CDR3 loop is CASARSLDYLYNEQFF. CDR3 in DNA: TGTGCCAGCGCACGAAGTTTGGACTACCTATACAATGAGCAGTTCTTC.

This chain connects TRBV6-4 to TRBJ2-3; 7 nucleotides line up with TRBD1. Germline V gene sequence: CDR1 MRHNA, CDR2 SNTAGT. This CDR3 is 14 amino acids long. Trimming cost V 4 bases and J 3 bases; bases outside gene matches: 4. CDR3 in DNA: TGTGCCAGCAGTGCGGACAGGACTACAGATACGCAGTATTTT. Its protein product is CASSADRTTDTQYF.

J is TRBJ2-3 and V is TRBV9; D gene unclear. This CDR3 is 14 amino acids long. The ends were cut back, 2 bases at V and 0 bases at J, with 7 bases in the middle. The germline CDR1 and CDR2 sequences are SGDLS and YYNGEE. Here the CDR3 reads CASSVSRSTDTQYF. CDR3 bases: TGTGCCAGCAGCGTGAGCAGGAGCACAGATACGCAGTATTTT.

The V call is TRBV5-6, the J call TRBJ2-7; D remains unclear. The CDR3 covers 13 residues. Germline V gives CDR1 SGHDT, CDR2 YYEEEE. The V end lost 4 bases, the J end lost 3 bases, and 11 bases lay between the germline ends. In DNA form, the CDR3 reads TGTGCCAGCAGCGTGAGAGTAGTCTACGAGCAGTACTTC. Encoded protein: CASSVRVVYEQYF.

The rearrangement uses TRBV11-3 and TRBJ2-2, with 10 bases matching TRBD1. The CDR3 extends over 16 amino acids. The germline V gene encodes CDR1 SGHNT and CDR2 YENEEA. V was clipped by 5 bases and J by 6 bases; unmatched bases: 9. This CDR3 is CASSRDRGQAAGELFF. The DNA of the CDR3 is TGTGCCAGCAGCCGAGACAGGGGGCAAGCGGCCGGGGAGCTGTTTTTT.

This clone was seen once. The chain uses TRBV29-1 and TRBJ2-3; 12 bases agree with TRBD2. Per germline, CDR1 SQVTM and CDR2 ANQGSEA. Trimming cost V 4 bases and J 8 bases; bases outside gene matches: 7. The CDR3 is 14 residues long. The DNA of the CDR3 is TGCAGCGTTGCTACTAGCGGGGGGTGGAGTACGCAGTATTTT. This gives the protein CSVATSGGWSTQYF.

The V gene is TRBV4-1, the J gene TRBJ2-5; 9 bases are shared with TRBD1. This CDR3 has 14 residues. Germline lookup yields CDR1 MGHRA and CDR2 YSYEKL. The J segment lost 5 bases and the V segment lost 5 bases, leaving 6 bases of the junction unmatched. DNA for the CDR3: TGCGCCAGCAGCAGAGCCGACAGGGGGGAGACCCAGTACTTC. As protein: CASSRADRGETQYF.

V usage is TRBV6-5 and J usage is TRBJ1-4; TRBD1 is a possible D gene (5 bases). CDR3 length: 14 residues. The germline V and J ends were trimmed by 6 bases and 4 bases, with 12 bases remaining between them. Germline CDR1 reads MNHEY; CDR2 reads SVGAGI. The CDR3 region is CASSPRGGNEKLFF. The CDR3 DNA reads as TGTGCCAGCAGCCCACGGGGGGGTAATGAAAAACTGTTTTTT.

V gene TRBV6-1 combines with J gene TRBJ1-1; D is undetermined. The CDR3 is 13 amino acids. From germline, CDR1 is MNHNS and CDR2 SASEGT. V was cut by 3 bases and J by 5 bases, with 10 bases left in between. In DNA, the CDR3 is TGTGCCAGCAGTGACAGGTTGATAACTGAAGCTTTCTTT. It yields the protein CASSDRLITEAFF.

The chain couples TRBV7-2 to TRBJ2-1; 7 bases are shared with TRBD2. CDR3 length: 15 amino acids. Losses at the gene ends were 5 bases for V and 6 bases for J; bases not matched to a gene: 10. Per the germline V gene, CDR1 is SGHTA and CDR2 is FQGNSA. CDR3 sequence (DNA): TGTGCCAGCAGCGCAGCGGGGCAGGGCGGCAATGAGCAGTTCTTC. It specifies CASSAAGQGGNEQFF.

The chain employs TRBV6-1 and TRBJ1-2; a weak D match, TRBD1 (6 bases). V lost 2 bases and J 8 bases, leaving 9 bases between the germline ends. The CDR3 sequence is 12 residues long. Per germline, CDR1 MNHNS and CDR2 SASEGT. The CDR3 reads CASSESGGGYTF. CDR3 in DNA: TGTGCCAGCAGTGAATCGGGGGGCGGCTACACCTTC.

This chain connects TRBV5-6 to TRBJ1-1; D uncertain. This CDR3 has 13 amino acids. Trimming removed 4 bases at V and 5 bases at J, with 12 bases between. Germline assignment: CDR1 SGHDT and CDR2 YYEEEE. The CDR3 reads CASSQSFGTEAFF. CDR3 DNA sequence: TGTGCCAGCAGCCAATCTTTCGGGACTGAAGCTTTCTTT.

The chain links TRBV18 to TRBJ1-1; a possible D gene is TRBD1 (6 bases). The germline V gene has CDR1 KGHSH and CDR2 LQKENI. V lost 9 bases, J lost 1 base, and 24 bases lay in between. This CDR3 is 17 amino acids long. As DNA, the CDR3 is TGTGCCAGTTCCACCTCGGGGGGCGAGGGAAGGAACACTGAAGCTTTCTTT. Protein: CASSTSGGEGRNTEAFF.

The V gene is TRBV6-1, the J gene TRBJ1-6; a possible D gene is TRBD1 (5 bases). Germline V CDR1 and CDR2: MNHNS, SASEGT. The CDR3 extends over 15 amino acids. The V gene lost 5 bases and the J gene lost 0 bases, with 8 bases spanning the gap. The CDR3 sequence: CASSLGGSYNSPLHF. The CDR3 DNA follows: TGTGCCAGCAGTCTCGGGGGCTCCTATAATTCACCCCTCCACTTT.

The gene calls are TRBV7-8 and TRBJ2-5; 7 bases agree with TRBD2. CDR3 size: 14 residues. Germline trimming cut 1 base from V and 7 bases from J; bases unmatched to any gene: 6. From germline, CDR1 is SGHVS and CDR2 FQNEAQ. The CDR3 loop reads CASSLGGGIGTQYF. CDR3 nucleotides: TGTGCCAGCAGCTTAGGGGGGGGTATCGGGACCCAGTACTTC.

A remark on this clone: The sample contains more than one DNA sequence encoding this CDR3. J is TRBJ1-6 and V is TRBV9; 10 nucleotides match TRBD1. CDR1 is SGDLS, CDR2 YYNGEE, per germline. The length of the CDR3 is 16 residues. The junction had 5 bases not matched to a gene; V was cut back by 4 bases and J by 4 bases. The CDR3 is CASSLTGGGYNSPLHF. In DNA form, the CDR3 reads TGTGCCAGCAGCTTGACAGGGGGCGGATATAATTCACCCCTCCACTTT.

J is TRBJ1-2 and V is TRBV5-5, with TRBD1 as a possible D gene (6 bases). From germline, CDR1 is SGHKS and CDR2 YYEKEE (reference sequence). Trimming took 2 bases from V and 4 from J, leaving 15 bases between them. The CDR3 covers 15 residues. CDR3 nucleotides: TGTGCCAGCAGCTTTTCAGGACAGATTATCTATGGCTACACCTTC. It specifies CASSFSGQIIYGYTF.

This CDR3 is CASSLGQVNYGYTF. CDR3 coding DNA: TGTGCCAGCAGCTTGGGACAGGTTAACTATGGCTACACCTTC. The chain combines TRBV5-4 with TRBJ1-2; maybe TRBD1 (6 bases). This CDR3 spans 14 amino acids. V was clipped by 0 bases and J by 1 base, with 7 bases between them. Germline values: CDR1 SGHNT, CDR2 YYREEE (reference sequence).

The chain employs TRBV9 and TRBJ1-3; D is unclear. Germline CDR1 reads SGDLS; CDR2 reads YYNGEE. V was clipped by 4 bases and J by 4 bases, with 12 bases between them. The CDR3 sequence is 14 residues long. The CDR3 DNA sequence: TGTGCCAGCAGCCGTACGCGGTGGGGAAACACCATATATTTT. This sequence encodes CASSRTRWGNTIYF.

This rearrangement joins TRBV5-1 to TRBJ1-3; D is perhaps TRBD1 (6 bases). Germline V CDR1 and CDR2: SGHRS, YFSETQ. The germline V and J ends were trimmed by 3 bases and 4 bases, with 11 bases remaining between them. The CDR3 is made up of 14 amino acids. CDR3 in amino acids: CASSSGQTGNTIYF. The CDR3 bases are TGCGCCAGCAGCTCAGGACAGACCGGAAACACCATATATTTT.

This clone was detected once. The V and J genes are TRBV19 and TRBJ2-7, with D tentatively TRBD1 (5 bases). Germline values: CDR1 LNHDA, CDR2 SQIVND (reference sequence). V lost 3 bases to trimming and J lost 0 bases, with 9 bases between them. The CDR3 totals 14 residues. The CDR3 DNA follows: TGTGCCAGTAGTATGAGACAGAGCTCCTACGAGCAGTACTTC. It encodes CASSMRQSSYEQYF.

CDR3 nucleotides: TGTGCCAGCAGCTCACTAGCGGGGGGGCCCAGCACAGATACGCAGTATTTT. Amino acid sequence: CASSSLAGGPSTDTQYF. The chain links TRBV4-2 to TRBJ2-3, with 13 bases aligning to TRBD2. The CDR3 runs 17 residues. Trimming took 5 bases from V and 0 from J; bases not matched to a gene: 5. The V gene's germline CDR1 is LGHNA and CDR2 YNFKEQ.

V is TRBV28 and J is TRBJ2-5; no firm D call. Germline CDR1 reads MDHEN; CDR2 reads SYDVKM. The length of the CDR3 is 17 residues. Deletions cut 6 bases from V and 0 bases from J, with 20 bases between. The CDR3: CASSQPAAAAHQETQYF. The CDR3 nucleotides read TGTGCCAGCAGCCAACCCGCGGCGGCCGCTCACCAAGAGACCCAGTACTTC. The full variable domain, in which reference TRBV28 and TRBJ2-5 provide the parts outside the CDR3, is DVKVTQSSRYLVKRTGEKVFLECVQDMDHENMFWYRQDPGLGLRLIYFSYDVKMKEKGDIPEGYSVSREKKERFSLILESASTNQTSMYLCASSQPAAAAHQETQYFGPGTRLLVL.

The chain combines TRBV7-3 with TRBJ1-5; D remains unclear. CDR3 length: 13 amino acids. The V end lost 3 bases, the J end lost 7 bases, and 10 bases lay between the germline ends. The germline CDR1 and CDR2 sequences are SGHTA and FQGTGA. CDR3 sequence (DNA): TGTGCCAGCAGCTTTGATGGGAGCCAGCCCCAGCATTTT. It translates to CASSFDGSQPQHF.